This TCR beta chain came from a study of cytomegalovirus exposure and HLA in healthy donors. Study-wide points: According to a later analysis, most TCR beta chains associated with CMV appeared HLA-restricted. Sequencing artifact likely explains a cluster of highly shared sequence variants. Some TCR beta chains (roughly 150 of them) were listed as cytomegalovirus-associated.

CDR3 length: 12 amino acids. Germline-derived CDR1 and CDR2 are MNHEY and SMNVEV (reference sequence). V was shortened by 8 bases and J by 7 bases, with 11 bases between the two germline ends. The donors gave bone marrow, and they were healthy. A note on this clone: Its antigen is not identified.

PCR used 60 Vbeta primers and 13 Jbeta primers. Here immunoSEQ multiplex PCR was the method, and the copy in TCRdb shows in-frame clones only, minus some. In the table there are about 140,000 clones, roughly 80% of which are singletons. The receptor comes from a man aged 18 to 30 in good health and CMV-seropositive. V gene TRBV27 combines with J gene TRBJ1-4; no definite D call. Sequencing was performed on PBMCs. This CDR3 is CASGRNSEKLFF. CDR3 coding DNA: TGTGCCAGCGGTCGTAACAGTGAAAAACTGTTTTTT.